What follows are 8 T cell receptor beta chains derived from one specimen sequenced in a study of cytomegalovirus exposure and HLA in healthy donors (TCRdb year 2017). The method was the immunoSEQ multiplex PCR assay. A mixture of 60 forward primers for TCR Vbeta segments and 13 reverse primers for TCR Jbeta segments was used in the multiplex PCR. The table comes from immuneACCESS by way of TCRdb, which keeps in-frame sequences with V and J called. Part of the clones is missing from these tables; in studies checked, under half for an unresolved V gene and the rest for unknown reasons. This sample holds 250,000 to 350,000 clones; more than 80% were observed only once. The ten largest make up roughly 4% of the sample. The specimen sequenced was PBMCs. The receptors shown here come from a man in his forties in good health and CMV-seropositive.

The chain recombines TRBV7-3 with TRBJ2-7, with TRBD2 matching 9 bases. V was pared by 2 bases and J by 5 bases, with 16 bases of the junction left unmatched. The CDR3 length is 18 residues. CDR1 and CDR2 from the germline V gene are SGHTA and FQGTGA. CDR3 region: CASSLDPRGSGSRDEQYF. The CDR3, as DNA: TGTGCCAGCAGCTTAGATCCTCGGGGTAGCGGGAGTAGGGACGAGCAGTACTTC.

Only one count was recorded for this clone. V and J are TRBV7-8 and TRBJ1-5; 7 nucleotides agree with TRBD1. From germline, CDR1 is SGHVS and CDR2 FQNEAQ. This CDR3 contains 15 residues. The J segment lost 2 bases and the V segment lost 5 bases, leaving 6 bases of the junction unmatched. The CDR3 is CASSLDREGNQPQHF. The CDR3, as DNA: TGTGCCAGCAGCCTCGACAGGGAGGGCAATCAGCCCCAGCATTTT.

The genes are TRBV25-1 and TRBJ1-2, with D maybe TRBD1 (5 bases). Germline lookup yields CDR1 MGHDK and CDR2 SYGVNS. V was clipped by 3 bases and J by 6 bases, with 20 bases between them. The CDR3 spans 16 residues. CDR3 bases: TGTGCCAGCAGTGATTTGGGACTCACGCGGAGGGATGGCTACACCTTC. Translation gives CASSDLGLTRRDGYTF.

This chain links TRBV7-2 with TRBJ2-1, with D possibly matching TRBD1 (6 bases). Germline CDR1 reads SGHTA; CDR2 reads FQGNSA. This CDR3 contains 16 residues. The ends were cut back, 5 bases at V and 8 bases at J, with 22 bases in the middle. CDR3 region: CASSPEVRQASYEQFF. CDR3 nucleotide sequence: TGTGCCAGCAGCCCCGAAGTGAGACAGGCTTCCTATGAGCAGTTCTTC.

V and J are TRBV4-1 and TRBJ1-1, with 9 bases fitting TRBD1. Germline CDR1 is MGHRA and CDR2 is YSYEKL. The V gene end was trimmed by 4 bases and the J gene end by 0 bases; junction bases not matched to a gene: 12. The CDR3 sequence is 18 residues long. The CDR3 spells CASSLGGDRVYMNTEAFF. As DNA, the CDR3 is TGCGCCAGCAGCCTGGGCGGGGACAGGGTTTACATGAACACTGAAGCTTTCTTT.

CDR3 protein: CASSLREGGEQFF. DNA for the CDR3: TGTGCCAGCAGCTTGCGGGAGGGCGGTGAGCAGTTCTTC. The genes are TRBV7-3 and TRBJ2-1, with 9 bases identical to TRBD2. V dropped 3 bases and J dropped 9; count of bases not matched to a gene: 3. The CDR3 extends over 13 amino acids. Germline loops: CDR1 SGHTA, CDR2 FQGTGA.

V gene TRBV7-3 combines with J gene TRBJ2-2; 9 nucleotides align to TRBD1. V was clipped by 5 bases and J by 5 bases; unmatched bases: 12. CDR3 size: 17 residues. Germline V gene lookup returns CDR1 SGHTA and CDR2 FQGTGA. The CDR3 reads CASSPPGQGSRTGELFF. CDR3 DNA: TGTGCCAGCAGCCCACCGGGACAGGGCTCCCGGACCGGGGAGCTGTTTTTT.

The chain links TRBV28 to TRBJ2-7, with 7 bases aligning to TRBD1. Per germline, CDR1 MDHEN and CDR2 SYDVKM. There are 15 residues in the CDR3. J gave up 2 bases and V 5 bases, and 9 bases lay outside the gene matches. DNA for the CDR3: TGTGCCAGCAGTCCTGGACAGGTTCCTCCCTACGAGCAGTACTTC. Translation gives CASSPGQVPPYEQYF. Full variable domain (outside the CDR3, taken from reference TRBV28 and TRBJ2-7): DVKVTQSSRYLVKRTGEKVFLECVQDMDHENMFWYRQDPGLGLRLIYFSYDVKMKEKGDIPEGYSVSREKKERFSLILESASTNQTSMYLCASSPGQVPPYEQYFGPGTRLTVT.